These 20 T cell receptor beta chains were sequenced from one sample in a study of shared clonotypes between healthy human individuals. Using immunoSEQ multiplex PCR, the repertoire was profiled, and TCRdb retains in-frame clones only, with some absent. This sample has under 1,100,000 clones, with 75% to 85% found just once. The sample taken for sequencing was memory CD4+ T cells from PBMCs. Subset in this sample: CD45RA-negative fraction. The origin of the receptors is a man aged 18-30 years in good health. Some clones in this sample may be carry-over from other donors' samples.

This clone has just a few counts. The chain joins TRBV5-5 to TRBJ1-1; D unclear. V lost 2 bases and J lost 1, with 6 bases in between. Germline CDR1 and CDR2: SGHKS and YYEKEE (reference sequence). The CDR3 consists of 13 residues. The CDR3 reads CASSFHANTEAFF. DNA for the CDR3: TGTGCCAGCAGCTTCCATGCGAACACTGAAGCTTTCTTT.

This chain connects TRBV5-6 to TRBJ2-4; 7 bases agree with TRBD2. V was clipped by 0 bases and J by 15 bases; unmatched bases: 9. The CDR3 contains 13 residues. The germline gives CDR1 SGHDT, CDR2 YYEEEE. CDR3 residues: CASSLGSGKVLYF. CDR3 bases: TGTGCCAGCAGCTTGGGGAGCGGGAAAGTTTTGTACTTC.

The chain carries TRBV27 and TRBJ2-7; 11 bases map to TRBD2. Germline V lookup: CDR1 MNHEY, CDR2 SMNVEV (reference sequence). V shed 6 bases, J shed 3 bases, and the junction held 7 bases outside the gene matches. CDR3 length equals 15 residues. Here the CDR3 DNA reads TGTGCCAGCAGGATAGCGACTAGCGGGAACTACGAGCAGTACTTC. It encodes CASRIATSGNYEQYF.

The V call is TRBV5-1, the J call TRBJ2-3; 10 positions match TRBD2. With V trimmed by 8 bases and J by 5 bases, 14 bases remained unmatched. Germline assignment: CDR1 SGHRS and CDR2 YFSETQ. The CDR3 runs 16 residues. DNA of the CDR3: TGCGCCAGTACTTTTCTAGCGGGAGTAGAGGGAGATACGCAGTATTTT. Translated, it gives CASTFLAGVEGDTQYF.

A note on this clone: The same CDR3 is also encoded by other DNA sequences in this sample. The chain has TRBV28 and TRBJ2-3; no firm D call. Germline V CDR1 and CDR2: MDHEN, SYDVKM. V lost 8 bases and J lost 0, with 6 bases in between. The CDR3 sequence is 12 residues long. CDR3 sequence reads: CASSLSTDTQYF. CDR3 sequence (DNA): TGTGCCAGCTCCCTAAGCACAGATACGCAGTATTTT.

V and J are TRBV6-6 and TRBJ1-2, with 7 bases that match TRBD1. The junction had 6 bases not matched to a gene; V was cut back by 5 bases and J by 3 bases. The germline CDR1 and CDR2 sequences are MNHNY and SVGAGI (reference sequence). This CDR3 has 14 residues. The CDR3 bases are TGTGCCAGCAGTCCCGGAGGGACAGACTATGGCTACACCTTC. It specifies CASSPGGTDYGYTF.

The V and J genes are TRBV5-1 and TRBJ2-1; TRBD2 matches 9 bases. J gave up 8 bases and V 4 bases, and 10 bases lay outside the gene matches. The CDR3 sequence is 15 residues long. The V gene's germline CDR1 is SGHRS and CDR2 YFSETQ. In DNA form, the CDR3 reads TGCGCCAGCAGCGCCCTGGAGAGCGGGAGGTATGAGCAGTTCTTC. Amino acids: CASSALESGRYEQFF.

The chain couples TRBV5-1 to TRBJ2-3; D is uncertain. The V end was cut by 2 bases, the J end by 1 base, with 11 bases between. CDR1 SGHRS and CDR2 YFSETQ come from the germline V gene. The CDR3 runs to 15 residues. CDR3: CASSLESVGTDTQYF. The CDR3 nucleotides read TGCGCCAGCAGCTTAGAGTCTGTCGGCACAGATACGCAGTATTTT.

The chain recombines TRBV6-6 with TRBJ1-5, with 9 bases lining up with TRBD1. The germline gives CDR1 MNHNY, CDR2 SVGAGI (reference sequence). This CDR3 comprises 14 residues. Losses at the gene ends were 2 bases for V and 8 bases for J; bases not matched to a gene: 4. In DNA, the CDR3 is TGTGCCAGCAGTTACGGACAGGGGTGGGAGCCCCAGCATTTT. This sequence encodes CASSYGQGWEPQHF.

This clone has only one observation. The J gene is TRBJ2-5, the V gene TRBV30, with 11 bases that match TRBD2. The CDR3 contains 14 residues. J gave up 5 bases and V 1 base, and 3 bases lay outside the gene matches. The germline V gene encodes CDR1 GTSNPN and CDR2 SVGIG (reference sequence). Here the CDR3 reads CAWSGLAGGETQYF. Written as DNA, the CDR3 is TGTGCCTGGAGTGGGTTAGCGGGAGGGGAGACCCAGTACTTC.

As for this clone: Different DNA sequences within this sample yield the same CDR3. CDR3 nucleotides: TGTGCCAGCAGCCAGGGGACTACCAATCAGCCCCAGCATTTT. It specifies CASSQGTTNQPQHF. V usage is TRBV4-2 and J usage is TRBJ1-5; perhaps TRBD1 as D (5 bases). Germline V CDR1 and CDR2: LGHNA, YNFKEQ. CDR3 length: 14 amino acids. V lost 3 bases and J lost 3, with 9 bases in between.

Of note for this clone: Being one base from a much bigger clone, this may be a read error. The conserved closing phenylalanine or tryptophan is absent in this CDR3, likely reflecting a read error. The chain links TRBV29-1 to TRBJ1-4; D uncertain. Germline values: CDR1 SQVTM, CDR2 ANQGSEA. The CDR3 spans 12 residues. The ends were cut back, 7 bases at V and 7 bases at J, with 13 bases in the middle. The DNA of the CDR3 is TGCAGCGCTGGGTGGGCGGGTGAAAAACTGTTTTCT. Protein: CSAGWAGEKLFS.

Comment on this clone: The same CDR3 arises from other DNA sequences in this sample as well. The chain has TRBV9 and TRBJ1-2; no clear D gene. Germline V gene lookup returns CDR1 SGDLS and CDR2 YYNGEE. V lost 3 bases to trimming and J lost 4 bases, with 7 bases between them. The CDR3 consists of 12 residues. DNA for the CDR3: TGTGCCAGCAGCGGACCTTTCTATGGCTACACCTTC. Protein: CASSGPFYGYTF. The full variable domain, its missing parts supplied by reference TRBV9 and TRBJ1-2, is DSGVTQTPKHLITATGQRVTLRCSPRSGDLSVYWYQQSLDQGLQFLIQYYNGEERAKGNILERFSAQQFPDLHSELNLSSLELGDSALYFCASSGPFYGYTFGSGTRLTVV.

This clone has only one observation. The chain employs TRBV5-5 and TRBJ2-7; TRBD2 agrees at 11 bases. The CDR3 spans 16 residues. In germline, CDR1 is SGHKS, CDR2 YYEKEE (reference sequence). The trim removed 4 bases at V and 6 bases at J, leaving 12 bases unmatched. The CDR3 reads CASSLTGTSGSLEQYF. The CDR3 DNA follows: TGTGCCAGCAGCCTAACCGGGACTAGCGGTTCTCTCGAGCAGTACTTC.

The genes are TRBV19 and TRBJ1-3; the D gene is possibly TRBD1 (6 bases). The CDR3 length is 15 residues. V dropped 4 bases and J dropped 3 bases, with 13 bases sitting between them. Germline assignment: CDR1 LNHDA and CDR2 SQIVND (reference sequence). This CDR3 is CASSTTGWIGNTIYF. The CDR3 DNA reads TGTGCCAGTAGTACTACAGGGTGGATTGGAAACACCATATATTTT.

The V gene is TRBV28, the J gene TRBJ1-5; no firm D call. This CDR3 is 16 amino acids long. CDR1 MDHEN and CDR2 SYDVKM come from the germline V gene. Trimming left V 4 bases short and J 0 bases short, with 13 bases between. The CDR3 spells CASSSGPRHSNQPQHF. In DNA form, the CDR3 reads TGTGCCAGCAGTTCTGGGCCGCGCCATAGCAATCAGCCCCAGCATTTT.

V gene TRBV9 combines with J gene TRBJ1-3; D gene unclear. Germline CDR1 reads SGDLS; CDR2 reads YYNGEE. The V end lost 4 bases, the J end lost 1 base, and 9 bases lay between the germline ends. CDR3 size: 14 residues. The CDR3, as DNA: TGTGCCAGCAGCCCCACCGTGTCTGGAAACACCATATATTTT. Protein: CASSPTVSGNTIYF.

V gene TRBV5-1 combines with J gene TRBJ2-7, with D possibly matching TRBD2 (6 bases). Trimming shortened V by 3 bases and J by 2 bases, and 12 bases separated the two germline ends. Germline CDR1 is SGHRS and CDR2 is YFSETQ. The CDR3 loop spans 14 amino acids. CDR3 nucleotides: TGCGCCAGCAGCTCGGCTAGCGAAACCTACGAGCAGTACTTC. This encodes CASSSASETYEQYF.

This chain connects TRBV27 to TRBJ2-3; the D gene is possibly TRBD2 (5 bases). Trimming took 3 bases from V and 2 from J, leaving 9 bases between them. Germline lookup yields CDR1 MNHEY and CDR2 SMNVEV (reference sequence). This CDR3 contains 14 residues. The CDR3 nucleotides read TGTGCCAGCAGTTTGCGGGCCCACACAGATACGCAGTATTTT. Residues: CASSLRAHTDTQYF.

V usage is TRBV5-1 and J usage is TRBJ2-7; D remains unclear. Germline V gives CDR1 SGHRS, CDR2 YFSETQ. V lost 0 bases and J 4 bases, leaving 5 bases between the germline ends. This CDR3 has 12 amino acids. CDR3 region: CASSLARYEQYF. The CDR3 bases are TGCGCCAGCAGCTTGGCCAGGTACGAGCAGTACTTC.